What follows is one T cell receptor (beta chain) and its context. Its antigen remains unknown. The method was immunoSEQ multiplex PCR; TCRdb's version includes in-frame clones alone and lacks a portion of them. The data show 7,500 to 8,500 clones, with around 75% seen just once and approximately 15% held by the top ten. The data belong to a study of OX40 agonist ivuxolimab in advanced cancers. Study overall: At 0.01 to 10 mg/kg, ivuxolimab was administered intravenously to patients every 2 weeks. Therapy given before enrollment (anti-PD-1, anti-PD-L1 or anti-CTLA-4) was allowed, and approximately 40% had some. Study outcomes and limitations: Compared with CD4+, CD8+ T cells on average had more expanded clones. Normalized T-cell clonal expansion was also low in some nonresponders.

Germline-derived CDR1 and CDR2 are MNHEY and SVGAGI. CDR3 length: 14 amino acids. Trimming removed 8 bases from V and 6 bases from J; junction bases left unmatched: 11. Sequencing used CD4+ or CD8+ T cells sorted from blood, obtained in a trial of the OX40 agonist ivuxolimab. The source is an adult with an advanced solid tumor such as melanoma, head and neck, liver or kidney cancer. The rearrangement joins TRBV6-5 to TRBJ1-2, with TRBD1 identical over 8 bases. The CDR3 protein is CASLALGQGNGYTF. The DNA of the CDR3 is TGTGCCAGCCTAGCCCTCGGACAGGGCAATGGCTACACCTTC.